The rows below give T cell receptor beta chains drawn from one sample of a study of response to subunit inactivated influenza vaccine. Each CDR3 protein is one row after TCRdb ran MiXCR on the RT-PCR reads. Found here are 500,000 to 600,000 distinct CDR3 sequences, more than 15% of them singletons; the top ten hold less than 4%. Source: CD4+ T cells sorted from PBMCs, taken roughly 24 months after vaccination. Every receptor here comes from a man between 50 and 69 years old who received an inactivated influenza vaccine. Both conserved end residues are part of each CDR3. D genes are given only for firm matches. Expanded clones are given a class, and other clones once, few, many or no size at all.

size,V,D,length,J,CDR3,DNA
.,TRBV6-5,TRBD2,17,TRBJ2-2,CASSYSLAGGDTGELFF,TGTGCCAGCAGTTACAGTCTAGCGGGGGGCGACACCGGGGAGCTGTTTTTT
few,TRBV3-1,TRBD1,17,TRBJ2-1,CASSPAGGVISYNEQFF,TGTGCCAGCAGCCCCGCAGGGGGCGTAATCTCCTACAATGAGCAGTTCTTC
.,TRBV4-2,.,16,TRBJ2-3,CASSQERGRALYTQYF,TGTGCCAGCAGCCAAGAACGGGGACGCGCCTTATATACGCAGTATTTT
.,TRBV21-1,.,17,TRBJ2-2,CASSPKGRDGRTGELFF,TGTGCCAGCAGCCCAAAGGGGAGGGACGGACGGACCGGGGAGCTGTTTTTT
.,TRBV29-1,.,12,TRBJ2-1,CSVDLGSNEQFF,TGCAGCGTTGATCTAGGGTCCAATGAGCAGTTCTTC
.,TRBV20-1,.,14,TRBJ1-6,CSARAVRSLSPLHF,TGCAGTGCTAGGGCGGTTCGATCCCTTTCACCCCTCCACTTT
few,TRBV5-1,.,12,TRBJ1-2,CASSFWGYGYTF,TGCGCCAGCAGCTTCTGGGGATATGGCTACACCTTC
many,TRBV14,.,14,TRBJ2-5,CASSQDMSARTQYF,TGTGCCAGCAGCCAAGATATGAGTGCGAGGACCCAGTACTTC
few,TRBV4-2,.,14,TRBJ1-1,CASSPGGIMAEAFF,TGTGCCAGCAGCCCCGGAGGTATCATGGCTGAAGCTTTCTTT
.,TRBV12-3/TRBV12-4,.,14,TRBJ1-2,CASSLERQSYGYTF,TGTGCCAGCAGTTTAGAGAGACAGAGTTATGGCTACACCTTC
.,TRBV7-2,TRBD2,16,TRBJ2-5,CASSLTAGGPFETQYF,TGTGCCAGCAGCTTAACGGCGGGAGGGCCCTTTGAGACCCAGTACTTC
.,TRBV2,TRBD1,14,TRBJ2-4,CASRPGQGSGIQYF,TGTGCCAGCAGACCGGGACAGGGGTCGGGCATTCAGTACTTC
few,TRBV20-1,.,16,TRBJ1-5,CSARVNGDYGNQPQHF,TGCAGTGCTAGAGTAAATGGGGACTACGGCAATCAGCCCCAGCATTTT
few,TRBV11-1,.,15,TRBJ2-7,CASSLGRVITYEQYF,TGTGCCAGCAGCTTAGGAAGGGTAATTACCTACGAGCAGTACTTC
.,TRBV5-1,.,15,TRBJ1-5,CASSLGPRGNQPQHF,TGCGCCAGCAGCTTGGGGCCTAGGGGCAATCAGCCCCAGCATTTT
few,TRBV5-1,.,14,TRBJ2-1,CASSLAPGGNEQFF,TGCGCCAGCAGCTTGGCACCCGGGGGCAATGAGCAGTTCTTC
many,TRBV14,TRBD1,15,TRBJ1-6,CASSLGTGLNSPLHF,TGTGCCAGCAGCCTTGGGACAGGACTTAATTCACCCCTCCACTTT
.,TRBV4-2,.,15,TRBJ2-5,CASSQGTAGEETQYF,TGTGCCAGCAGCCAAGGGACGGCAGGGGAAGAGACCCAGTACTTC
.,TRBV5-1,TRBD1,15,TRBJ2-2,CASSEGATNTGELFF,TGCGCCAGCAGTGAGGGGGCCACCAACACCGGGGAGCTGTTTTTT
few,TRBV6-5,.,14,TRBJ2-2,CASSYGGATGELFF,TGTGCCAGCAGTTACGGAGGGGCGACCGGGGAGCTGTTTTTT
.,TRBV16,.,12,TRBJ1-2,CASSPGTRGYTF,TGTGCCAGCAGCCCAGGGACTCGTGGCTACACCTTC
few,TRBV10-3,.,11,TRBJ2-1,CAIRETESQFF,TGTGCCATCAGGGAGACAGAATCCCAGTTCTTC
.,TRBV7-6,TRBD2,15,TRBJ2-1,CASSPSGRSLNEQFF,TGTGCCAGCAGCCCAAGCGGGAGGAGCTTAAATGAGCAGTTCTTC
few,TRBV7-2,.,15,TRBJ1-1,CASSPSTGQSAEAFF,TGTGCCAGCAGCCCGTCGACAGGACAGTCGGCTGAAGCTTTCTTT
.,TRBV7-2,.,16,TRBJ2-3,CASSSWRGTSTDTQYF,TGTGCCAGCAGCTCTTGGCGGGGCACTAGCACAGATACGCAGTATTTT
many,TRBV9,.,13,TRBJ2-2,CASSVGNTGELFF,TGTGCCAGCAGCGTAGGCAACACCGGGGAGCTGTTTTTT
.,TRBV5-5,.,14,TRBJ1-5,CASSPGRENQPQHF,TGTGCCAGCAGCCCCGGACGGGAGAATCAGCCCCAGCATTTT
few,TRBV3-1,TRBD1,14,TRBJ1-2,CASSRGTAFYGYTF,TGTGCCAGCAGCCGCGGGACAGCCTTCTATGGCTACACCTTC
.,TRBV28,TRBD1,15,TRBJ2-6,CASRKTGEGANVLTF,TGTGCCAGCAGGAAGACAGGGGAAGGGGCCAACGTCCTGACTTTC
many,TRBV15,TRBD2,19,TRBJ2-1,CATSRGGTSGSRGDNEQFF,TGTGCCACCAGCAGAGGGGGGACTAGCGGGAGTCGGGGTGACAATGAGCAGTTCTTC
few,TRBV4-3,.,15,TRBJ2-3,CASSQVGASTDTQYF,TGCGCCAGCAGCCAAGTCGGCGCTAGCACAGATACGCAGTATTTT
.,TRBV21-1,.,12,TRBJ2-7,CASSDVLYEQYF,TGTGCCAGCAGCGACGTTTTATACGAGCAGTACTTC
few,TRBV9,.,15,TRBJ2-6,CASSVGISGANVLTF,TGTGCCAGCAGCGTAGGAATCTCTGGGGCCAACGTCCTGACTTTC
many,TRBV3-1,TRBD2,16,TRBJ2-5,CASSQGILAAEETQYF,TGTGCCAGCAGCCAAGGGATCCTAGCGGCCGAAGAGACCCAGTACTTC
few,TRBV5-1,.,16,TRBJ1-2,CASSLVDGRQAYGYTF,TGCGCCAGCAGCTTGGTTGATGGAAGGCAGGCCTATGGCTACACCTTC
many,TRBV6-2/TRBV6-3,TRBD2,13,TRBJ2-7,CASSLQGGFEQYF,TGTGCCAGCAGTTTGCAGGGAGGGTTCGAGCAGTACTTC
few,TRBV29-1,.,18,TRBJ2-2,CSVVGPKQGRSNTGELFF,TGCAGCGTTGTTGGGCCTAAACAGGGAAGATCGAACACCGGGGAGCTGTTTTTT
.,TRBV5-1,TRBD2,17,TRBJ2-3,CASSSTWREGRTDTQYF,TGCGCCAGCAGCTCCACCTGGCGGGAGGGCCGAACAGATACGCAGTATTTT
few,TRBV7-2,TRBD2,14,TRBJ2-3,CATAGGGPTDTQYF,TGTGCCACGGCGGGGGGGGGACCCACAGATACGCAGTATTTT
few,TRBV27,.,14,TRBJ2-7,CASSKSGDTYEQYF,TGTGCCAGCAGTAAGTCAGGGGACACCTACGAGCAGTACTTC
.,TRBV12-3/TRBV12-4,.,12,TRBJ2-1,CASSFFGSEQFF,TGTGCCAGCAGTTTTTTTGGTAGTGAGCAGTTCTTC
.,TRBV6-1,.,13,TRBJ2-2,CATTTRITGELFF,TGTGCCACGACGACCAGAATCACCGGGGAGCTGTTTTTT
many,TRBV5-1,.,13,TRBJ1-2,CASSLDRVHGYTF,TGCGCCAGCAGCTTGGACAGAGTGCATGGCTACACCTTC
.,TRBV19,.,11,TRBJ1-4,CASMGGEKLFF,TGTGCCTCAATGGGTGGTGAAAAACTGTTTTTT
many,TRBV29-1,.,13,TRBJ1-1,CSVETQVNTEAFF,TGCAGCGTTGAAACCCAGGTTAACACTGAAGCTTTCTTT
.,TRBV12-3/TRBV12-4,.,14,TRBJ2-5,CASSSRGNQETQYF,TGTGCCAGCTCGTCGAGAGGGAACCAAGAGACCCAGTACTTC
.,TRBV6-5,TRBD1,14,TRBJ2-1,CASSYSDRSGEQFF,TGTGCCAGCAGTTACTCGGACAGGTCCGGTGAGCAGTTCTTC
few,TRBV5-1,TRBD1,15,TRBJ2-2,CASSVATGATGELFF,TGCGCCAGCAGCGTCGCAACAGGGGCCACCGGGGAGCTGTTTTTT
.,TRBV9,.,12,TRBJ1-2,CASSVDHYGYTF,TGTGCCAGCAGCGTAGATCACTATGGCTACACCTTC
few,TRBV29-1,TRBD2,14,TRBJ2-3,CSARLAGAVDTQYF,TGCAGCGCCCGACTAGCGGGAGCTGTAGATACGCAGTATTTT
few,TRBV24-1,TRBD1,15,TRBJ2-5,CATSDLPGTGKTQYF,TGTGCCACCAGTGATTTGCCCGGGACAGGGAAGACCCAGTACTTC
.,TRBV3-1,.,14,TRBJ2-2,CASSQVSGTGELFF,TGTGCCAGCAGCCAAGTTTCGGGGACCGGGGAGCTGTTTTTT
many,TRBV15,TRBD1,15,TRBJ2-1,CATSRNRDRAHEQFF,TGTGCCACCAGCAGGAACCGGGACAGGGCTCATGAGCAGTTCTTC
.,TRBV9,.,15,TRBJ2-3,CASSVAGQGTDTQYF,TGTGCCAGCAGCGTAGCGGGACAAGGCACAGATACGCAGTATTTT
.,TRBV28,.,14,TRBJ1-4,CASTPSQAVGGEFF,TGTGCCAGTACCCCCTCGCAGGCCGTAGGAGGCGAGTTTTTT